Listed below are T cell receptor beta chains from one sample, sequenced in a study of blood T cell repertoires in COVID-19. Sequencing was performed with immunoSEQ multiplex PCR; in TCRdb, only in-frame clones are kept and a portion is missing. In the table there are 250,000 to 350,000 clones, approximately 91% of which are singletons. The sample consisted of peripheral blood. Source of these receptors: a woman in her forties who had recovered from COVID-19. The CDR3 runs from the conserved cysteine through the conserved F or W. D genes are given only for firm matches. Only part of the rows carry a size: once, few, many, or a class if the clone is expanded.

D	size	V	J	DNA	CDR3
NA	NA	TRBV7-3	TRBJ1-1	TGTGCCAGCAGCGCCCAGGGAGGGACTGAAGCTTTCTTT	CASSAQGGTEAFF
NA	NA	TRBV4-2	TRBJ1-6	TGTGCCAGCAGCCCGCAGGTTAATTCACCCCTCCACTTT	CASSPQVNSPLHF
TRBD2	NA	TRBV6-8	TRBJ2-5	TGTGCCAGCAGTTACTCCCAGCGGGAGGGCCCTGAGACCCAGTACTTC	CASSYSQREGPETQYF
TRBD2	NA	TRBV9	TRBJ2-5	TGTGCCAGCAGCTCAAACCCACTAGCGGGACCGGGGGCCCAGTACTTC	CASSSNPLAGPGAQYF
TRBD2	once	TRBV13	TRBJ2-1	TGTGCCAGCAGCTTATATTCTAGCGGGGCACACAATGAGCAGTTCTTC	CASSLYSSGAHNEQFF
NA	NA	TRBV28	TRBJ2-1	TGTGCCAGCAGTGAAGGCAGGGACTACAATGAGCAGTTCTTC	CASSEGRDYNEQFF
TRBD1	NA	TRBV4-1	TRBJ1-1	TGCGCCAGCAGCCAAGCTCGGGGGGAGACAGGGGAATGGTACACTGAAGCTTTCTTT	CASSQARGETGEWYTEAFF
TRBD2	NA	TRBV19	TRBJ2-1	TGTGCCAGTAGTATAGGGGCTAGCGGGTTTGACAATGAGCAGTTCTTC	CASSIGASGFDNEQFF
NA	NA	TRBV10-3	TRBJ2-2	TGTGCCATCAGTGAGCGACTAACGAGCACCGGGGAGCTGTTTTTT	CAISERLTSTGELFF
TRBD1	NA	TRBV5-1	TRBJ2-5	TGCGCCAGCAGCCGTAACCCCGGACAGGGTTTGGATCAAGTGACCCAGTACTTC	CASSRNPGQGLDQVTQYF
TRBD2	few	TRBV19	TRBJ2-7	TGTGCCAGTAGTCGGGTAGCGGGAGTCTACGAGCAGTACTTC	CASSRVAGVYEQYF
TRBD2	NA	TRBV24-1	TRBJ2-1	TGTGCCACCAGTGAGCCGGGACTAGCGGCTTACAATGAGCAGTTCTTC	CATSEPGLAAYNEQFF
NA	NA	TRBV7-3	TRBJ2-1	TGTGCCAGCAGCCCCGAAGGGGTAAGATACAATGAGCAGTTCTTC	CASSPEGVRYNEQFF
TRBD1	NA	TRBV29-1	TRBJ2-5	TGCAGCGTTTTAGGATTACAGGGGGGAGAGACCCAGTACTTC	CSVLGLQGGETQYF
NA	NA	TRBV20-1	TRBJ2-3	TGCAGTGCTACTTCAGATACGCAGTATTTT	CSATSDTQYF
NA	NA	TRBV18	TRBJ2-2	TGTGCCAGCTCACCGAAATCCCTAGGCAGGGGACAAACCGGGGAGCTGTTTTTT	CASSPKSLGRGQTGELFF